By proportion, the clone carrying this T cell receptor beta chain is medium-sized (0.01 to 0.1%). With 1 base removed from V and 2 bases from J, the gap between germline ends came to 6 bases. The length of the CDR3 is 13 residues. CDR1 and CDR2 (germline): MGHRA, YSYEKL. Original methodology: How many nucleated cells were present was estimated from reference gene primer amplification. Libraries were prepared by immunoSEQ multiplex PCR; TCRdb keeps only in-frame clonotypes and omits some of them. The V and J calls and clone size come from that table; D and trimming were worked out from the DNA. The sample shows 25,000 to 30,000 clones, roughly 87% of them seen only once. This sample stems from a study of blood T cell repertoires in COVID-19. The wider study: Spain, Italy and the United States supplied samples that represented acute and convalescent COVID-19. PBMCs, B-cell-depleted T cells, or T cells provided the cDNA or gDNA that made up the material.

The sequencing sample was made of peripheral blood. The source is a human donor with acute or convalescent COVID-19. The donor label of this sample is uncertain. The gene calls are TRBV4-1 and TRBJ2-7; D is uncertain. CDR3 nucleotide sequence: TGCGCCAGCAGCCAAGGGCCCACCTACGAGCAGTACTTC. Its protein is CASSQGPTYEQYF.